This entry is about one TCR beta chain. No antigen is known for it. This sample was included in a study of long-term antiretroviral therapy in people with HIV. Study details: A decade or so separates the oldest specimens from the later 2015 immediate-ART recommendation.

With survey level as its setting, the immunoSEQ assay was v3.0. Sequencing was designed to cover roughly 35,000-55,000 T-cell genomes in each sample. Produced via immunoSEQ multiplex PCR; TCRdb's table is partial and in-frame only. The repertoire holds 20,000 to 25,000 clones, with around 87% as singletons. Study-level points and caveats: ART-treated samples gained diversity yet remained below transplant donor controls.

V was cut by 0 bases and J by 1 base, with 7 bases left in between. The CDR3 has 15 amino acids. Germline V CDR1 and CDR2: MNHEY, SVGAGI. Every donor had one or more pre-ART and two or more post-ART PBMC samples. The clonotype comes from a woman in her forties or fifties with HIV. The chain recombines TRBV6-5 with TRBJ1-5; D remains ambiguous. The material was unsorted PBMCs, obtained just under 2.7 years after starting antiretroviral therapy. The CDR3 here is CASSYSIRSNQPQHF. In DNA, the CDR3 is TGTGCCAGCAGTTACTCGATTCGGAGCAATCAGCCCCAGCATTTT.